The clone carrying this T cell receptor beta chain was recorded a few times. The CDR3 loop spans 15 amino acids. CDR1 and CDR2 (germline): MNHNS, SASEGT. V was shortened by 10 bases and J by 3 bases, with 21 bases between the two germline ends. This sample is part of a study of blood T cells in healthy people across ages. Sample-barcoded 5' priming and a J-beta primer mix drove a second PCR of about 7 to 11 cycles. TCRdb used MiXCR to reprocess the 5' RACE reads, holding one entry per CDR3 protein. This sample has some 1.4 million distinct CDR3 sequences; 42% occur once, and the top ten carry 7.9%. This receptor was taken from a woman between 18 and 30 years old in good health. The gene calls are TRBV6-1 and TRBJ1-1; tentatively, D is TRBD1 (5 bases). What was sequenced was blood. CDR3 amino acids: CATPRWGERDTEAFF. CDR3 nucleotide sequence: TGTGCCACCCCCCGGTGGGGGGAGCGTGACACTGAAGCTTTCTTT.